Sequencing of this TCR beta chain was carried out in a study of cytomegalovirus exposure and HLA in healthy donors. This CDR3 has 16 residues. Germline trimming cut 3 bases from V and 6 bases from J; bases unmatched to any gene: 11. In germline, CDR1 is MNHEY, CDR2 SVGAGI. Study-level results: Using a false discovery rate of 0.05, a later analysis showed that approximately 17,000 TCR beta sequences were associated with HLA alleles. The HLA-A and HLA-B alleles of most subjects were reportedly predicted accurately from TCR beta sequences. In vitro data verified a few CMV-associated chains as specific for CMV antigens. Reports indicated that the classifier achieved high specificity and sensitivity in diagnosing cytomegalovirus status.

PCR primers comprised 60 Vbeta and 13 Jbeta primers. The data were produced by immunoSEQ multiplex PCR, yet TCRdb's version contains in-frame clones alone and is incomplete. This listing includes 45,000 to 60,000 clones. With respect to this clone: The target antigen is unknown.

The chain joins TRBV6-5 to TRBJ2-5; 9 positions agree with TRBD2. The sequenced material came from PBMCs. The sequence was collected from a female donor in good health and CMV-seronegative. CDR3: CASSYIGLAGWKTQYF. CDR3 coding DNA: TGTGCCAGCAGTTATATCGGGCTAGCGGGGTGGAAGACCCAGTACTTC.